The sequence of this T cell receptor beta chain was determined in a study of blood T cell repertoires in COVID-19. Repertoires were generated with immunoSEQ multiplex PCR, while TCRdb's copy carries only in-frame clones and drops some. This sample has 88,000 or so clones; around 79% occur once, and the top ten carry approximately 12%. Germline lookup yields CDR1 KGHSH and CDR2 LQKENI. With 2 bases removed from V and 0 bases from J, the gap between germline ends came to 8 bases. CDR3 length: 14 amino acids. The TCR originated in a man older than 75 with acute or convalescent COVID-19. The sample taken for sequencing was peripheral blood. V usage is TRBV18 and J usage is TRBJ2-7, with D possibly being TRBD1 (5 bases). The CDR3 sequence: CASSPDSTSYEQYF. CDR3 in DNA: TGTGCCAGCTCACCAGACAGTACCTCCTACGAGCAGTACTTC.